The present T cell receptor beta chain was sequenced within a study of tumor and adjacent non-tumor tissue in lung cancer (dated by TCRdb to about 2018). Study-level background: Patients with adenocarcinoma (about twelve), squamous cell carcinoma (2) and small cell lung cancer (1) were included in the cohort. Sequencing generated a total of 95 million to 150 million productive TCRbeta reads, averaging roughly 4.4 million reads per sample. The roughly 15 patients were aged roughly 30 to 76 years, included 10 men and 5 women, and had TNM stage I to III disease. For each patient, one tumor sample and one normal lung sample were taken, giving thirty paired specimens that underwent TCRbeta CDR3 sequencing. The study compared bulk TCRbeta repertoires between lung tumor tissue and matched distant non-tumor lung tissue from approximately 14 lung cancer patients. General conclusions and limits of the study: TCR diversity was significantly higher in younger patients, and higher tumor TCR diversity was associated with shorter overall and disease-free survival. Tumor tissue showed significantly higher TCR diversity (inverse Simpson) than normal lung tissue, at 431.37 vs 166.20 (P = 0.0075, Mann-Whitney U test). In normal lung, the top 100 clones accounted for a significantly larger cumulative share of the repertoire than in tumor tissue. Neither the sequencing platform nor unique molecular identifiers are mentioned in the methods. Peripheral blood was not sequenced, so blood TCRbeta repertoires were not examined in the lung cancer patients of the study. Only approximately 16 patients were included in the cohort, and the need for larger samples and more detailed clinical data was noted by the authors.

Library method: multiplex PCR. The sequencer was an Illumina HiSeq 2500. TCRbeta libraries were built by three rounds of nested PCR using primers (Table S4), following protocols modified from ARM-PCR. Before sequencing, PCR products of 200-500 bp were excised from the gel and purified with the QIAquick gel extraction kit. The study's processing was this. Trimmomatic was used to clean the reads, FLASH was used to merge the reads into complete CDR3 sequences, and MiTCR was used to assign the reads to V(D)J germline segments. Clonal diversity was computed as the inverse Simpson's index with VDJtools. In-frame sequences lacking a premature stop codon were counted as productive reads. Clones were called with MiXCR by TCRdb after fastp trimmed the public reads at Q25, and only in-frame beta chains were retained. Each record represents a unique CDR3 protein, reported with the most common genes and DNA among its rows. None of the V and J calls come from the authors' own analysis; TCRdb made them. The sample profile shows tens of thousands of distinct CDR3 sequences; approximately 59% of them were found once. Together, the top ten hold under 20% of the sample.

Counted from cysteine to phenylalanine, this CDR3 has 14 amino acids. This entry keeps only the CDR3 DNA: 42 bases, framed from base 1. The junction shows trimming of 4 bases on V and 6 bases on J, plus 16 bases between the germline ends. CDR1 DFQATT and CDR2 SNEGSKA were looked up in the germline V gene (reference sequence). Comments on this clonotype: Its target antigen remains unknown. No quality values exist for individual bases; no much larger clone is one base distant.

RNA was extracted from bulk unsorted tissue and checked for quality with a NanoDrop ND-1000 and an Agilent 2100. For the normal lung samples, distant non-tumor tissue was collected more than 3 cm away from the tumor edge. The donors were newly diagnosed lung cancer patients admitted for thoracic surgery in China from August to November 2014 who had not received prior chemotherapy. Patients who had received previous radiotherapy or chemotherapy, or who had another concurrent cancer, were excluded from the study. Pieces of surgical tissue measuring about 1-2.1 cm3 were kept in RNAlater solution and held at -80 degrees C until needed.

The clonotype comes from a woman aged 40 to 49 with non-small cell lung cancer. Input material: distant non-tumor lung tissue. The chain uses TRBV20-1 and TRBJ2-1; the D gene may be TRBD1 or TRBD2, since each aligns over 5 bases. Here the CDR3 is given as CSATLEGLGNEQFF. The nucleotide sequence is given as TGCAGTGCTACACTCGAGGGGTTGGGCAATGAGCAGTTCTTC.